The 13 T cell receptor beta chains presented below share a single source sample, sequenced in a study of blood T cell repertoires in COVID-19. Only in-frame clones appear in the TCRdb table, and some are missing; sequencing was by immunoSEQ multiplex PCR. Among fewer than 140,000 clones listed, around 80% were seen once. The material sequenced was peripheral blood. The receptors were gathered from a woman aged 55-70 years with acute or convalescent COVID-19.

This clone occurred a few times. The chain links TRBV19 to TRBJ2-1; 10 bases align to TRBD2. Per the germline V gene, CDR1 is LNHDA and CDR2 is SQIVND (reference sequence). This CDR3 contains 15 residues. J gave up 6 bases and V 2 bases, and 4 bases lay outside the gene matches. The CDR3 coding sequence is TGTGCCAGTAGTATAATGAGCGGGGGGGCCAATGAGCAGTTCTTC. Its translation is CASSIMSGGANEQFF.

The J gene is TRBJ2-3, the V gene TRBV19; 7 bases align to TRBD2. The V gene end was trimmed by 6 bases and the J gene end by 5 bases; junction bases not matched to a gene: 8. Per the germline V gene, CDR1 is LNHDA and CDR2 is SQIVND (reference sequence). The CDR3 has 14 amino acids. CDR3 loop: CASREAGVGDTQYF. Written as DNA, the CDR3 is TGTGCCAGTAGGGAGGCGGGAGTCGGAGATACGCAGTATTTT.

The chain employs TRBV3-1 (or the pseudogene TRBV3-2) and TRBJ1-2, with D maybe TRBD1 (5 bases). V shed 0 bases and J shed 2 bases, with 16 bases lying between them. CDR1 and CDR2 from the germline V gene are LGHDT and YNNKEL (reference sequence). CDR3 length: 17 residues. CDR3 bases: TGTGCCAGCAGCCAAGATTTATTAGGGGCGCGGAACTATGGCTACACCTTC. Its protein product is CASSQDLLGARNYGYTF.

The table lists this clone with a few counts. The chain links TRBV7-6 to TRBJ1-1, with 10 positions matching TRBD1. This CDR3 region has 15 residues. The trim removed 1 base at V and 5 bases at J, leaving 4 bases unmatched. Looked up from germline, CDR1 is SGHVS and CDR2 is FNYEAQ. CDR3 coding DNA: TGTGCCAGCAGCTTAGGACAGGGGGCTGCTACTGAAGCTTTCTTT. Amino acid sequence: CASSLGQGAATEAFF.

Only a few counts were recorded for this clone. The genes are TRBV19 and TRBJ1-1; 9 bases line up with TRBD1. The CDR3 contains 15 residues. V dropped 7 bases and J dropped 5; count of bases not matched to a gene: 11. The germline V gene encodes CDR1 LNHDA and CDR2 SQIVND (reference sequence). The CDR3 loop is CASTPSGTGITEAFF. CDR3 sequence (DNA): TGTGCCAGTACGCCATCCGGGACAGGGATAACTGAAGCTTTCTTT.

The rearrangement uses TRBV7-2 and TRBJ1-1; D is unresolved. CDR1 and CDR2 (germline): SGHTA, FQGNSA. V gave up 2 bases and J gave up 2 bases, with 6 bases separating them. The CDR3 length is 13 residues. The CDR3 spells CASSLRTNTEAFF. Here the CDR3 DNA reads TGTGCCAGCAGCTTACGGACTAACACTGAAGCTTTCTTT. The complete variable domain, with remaining parts taken from reference TRBV7-2 and TRBJ1-1, reads GAGVSQSPSNKVTEKGKDVELRCDPISGHTALYWYRQSLGQGLEFLIYFQGNSAPDKSGLPSDRFSAERTGGSVSTLTIQRTQQEDSAVYLCASSLRTNTEAFFGQGTRLTVV.

The chain joins TRBV6-2 or TRBV6-3 to TRBJ2-7; 13 positions agree with TRBD2. V shed 5 bases, J shed 6 bases, and the junction held 4 bases outside the gene matches. This CDR3 is built from 14 residues. CDR1 and CDR2 from the germline V gene are MNHEY and SVGEGT. The CDR3 loop is CASSRTSGSSEQYF. For the CDR3, the DNA is TGTGCCAGCAGTCGGACTAGCGGGAGCTCCGAGCAGTACTTC.

The CDR3 sequence: CASSVASGTGSSEKLFF. CDR3 sequence (DNA): TGTGCCAGCAGCGTAGCATCTGGGACAGGGTCTTCGGAAAAACTGTTTTTT. The chain uses TRBV9 and TRBJ1-4; 9 nucleotides line up with TRBD1. The CDR3 is made up of 17 amino acids. The V segment lost 0 bases and the J segment 8 bases; nucleotides outside the gene matches: 11. Germline CDR1 reads SGDLS; CDR2 reads YYNGEE.

This clone was found once. The V gene is TRBV4-1, the J gene TRBJ2-1; the match to TRBD2 covers 8 bases. With 4 bases clipped from V and 4 bases from J, the junction kept 9 bases outside the gene matches. From germline, CDR1 is MGHRA and CDR2 YSYEKL. The CDR3 runs 16 residues. CDR3 protein: CASSPGVVAGYNEQFF. The CDR3 DNA follows: TGCGCCAGCAGCCCAGGGGTAGTAGCGGGGTACAATGAGCAGTTCTTC.

The chain joins TRBV7-8 to TRBJ1-6, with TRBD1 identical over 7 bases. The V gene's germline CDR1 is SGHVS and CDR2 FQNEAQ. This CDR3 region has 20 residues. V trimming: 2 bases; J trimming: 1 base; junction bases outside the gene matches: 14. In DNA, the CDR3 is TGTGCCAGCAGCTTAAAGGGACAGTCTAACAGAGGTTCCTATAATTCACCCCTCCACTTT. Translated, it gives CASSLKGQSNRGSYNSPLHF.

The rearrangement links TRBV6-5 to TRBJ2-7, with 9 bases lining up with TRBD2. Germline trimming cut 6 bases from V and 4 bases from J; bases unmatched to any gene: 7. The CDR3 runs 14 residues. Germline V gene sequence: CDR1 MNHEY, CDR2 SVGAGI. CDR3 loop: CASSPGTSKYEQYF. The DNA of the CDR3 is TGTGCCAGCAGCCCCGGGACTAGCAAGTACGAGCAGTACTTC.

CDR3 DNA: TGTGCCAGCAGTTACTACCCCCAGGGATACCAAGAGACCCAGTACTTC. This translates into CASSYYPQGYQETQYF. This rearrangement joins TRBV6-2 or TRBV6-3 to TRBJ2-5, with D perhaps matching TRBD1 (5 bases). Germline loops: CDR1 MNHEY, CDR2 SVGEGT. CDR3 length equals 16 residues. The V gene lost 1 base and the J gene lost 0 bases, with 12 bases spanning the gap.

The J gene is TRBJ2-1, the V gene TRBV4-2; no firm D call. From germline, CDR1 is LGHNA and CDR2 YNFKEQ. This CDR3 region has 15 residues. The V end was cut by 1 base, the J end by 8 bases, with 15 bases between. The CDR3 DNA reads as TGTGCCAGCAGCCAAGGCTTAGTAGCTGACTATGAGCAGTTCTTC. Protein: CASSQGLVADYEQFF.